The 7 T cell receptor beta chains below were found in one sample sequenced in a study of blood T cell repertoires in COVID-19 (dated by TCRdb to between 2020 and 2021). Library preparation used the immunoSEQ multiplex PCR assay. TCRdb mirrors the immuneACCESS table, restricted to in-frame sequences. Some clones are absent from its copies; in checked studies, under half trace to an unresolved V gene, and the reason for the others is unknown. Across this sample there are 180,000 or so clones, with just over 85% seen only once. Around 8.2% of the sample comes from the top ten. Material for sequencing was peripheral blood. The source is a man aged 60 to 75 with acute or convalescent COVID-19.

The chain links TRBV28 to TRBJ2-3, with a weak D call TRBD2 (5 bases). Looked up from germline, CDR1 is MDHEN and CDR2 is SYDVKM. V lost 7 bases to trimming and J lost 3 bases, with 26 bases between them. This CDR3 comprises 18 residues. The CDR3 bases are TGTGCCAGCACACCTACTCAGGCTAGCCCCTATAGTACAGATACGCAGTATTTT. Amino acids: CASTPTQASPYSTDTQYF.

The rearrangement joins TRBV2 to TRBJ2-1; TRBD2 is a possible D gene (6 bases). The V gene lost 4 bases and the J gene lost 6 bases, with 10 bases spanning the gap. Germline V CDR1 and CDR2: SNHLY, FYNNEI. This CDR3 is built from 13 residues. The CDR3 DNA reads TGTGCCAGCAGTGGAGTACTAGCCAATGAGCAGTTCTTC. Translating gives CASSGVLANEQFF.

V is TRBV9 and J is TRBJ2-7; 7 nucleotides agree with TRBD1. This CDR3 contains 14 residues. CDR1 is SGDLS, CDR2 YYNGEE, per germline. V dropped 0 bases and J dropped 3; count of bases not matched to a gene: 3. CDR3 coding DNA: TGTGCCAGCAGCGTAGGACAGGGAAACTACGAGCAGTACTTC. This translates into CASSVGQGNYEQYF.

The J gene is TRBJ1-1, the V gene TRBV30; unclear D gene. The CDR3 loop spans 14 amino acids. Per the germline V gene, CDR1 is GTSNPN and CDR2 is SVGIG (reference sequence). The V end was cut by 4 bases, the J end by 3 bases, with 15 bases between. CDR3 DNA sequence: TGTGCCTGGAAAAAGGGCCCGGGAGACACTGAAGCTTTCTTT. It specifies CAWKKGPGDTEAFF.

CDR3 sequence: CASSIVRGGSFLADTQYF. DNA for the CDR3: TGTGCCAGTAGTATAGTACGAGGGGGCAGCTTCCTGGCAGATACGCAGTATTTT. J is TRBJ2-3 and V is TRBV19; 7 bases are a match to TRBD1. From germline, CDR1 is LNHDA and CDR2 SQIVND (reference sequence). V dropped 1 base and J dropped 4; count of bases not matched to a gene: 14. The CDR3 has 18 residues.

This clone was observed a single time. The V call is TRBV4-2, the J call TRBJ1-4; perhaps TRBD1 as D (6 bases). V was trimmed by 1 base and J by 4 bases, leaving 13 bases between them. The CDR3 is 16 amino acids. Germline CDR1 reads LGHNA; CDR2 reads YNFKEQ. The CDR3 reads CASSQGRGGVNEKLFF. The DNA of the CDR3 is TGTGCCAGCAGCCAAGGCCGAGGGGGAGTTAATGAAAAACTGTTTTTT.

The chain combines TRBV30 with TRBJ1-2, with 7 bases that match TRBD1. Germline V CDR1 and CDR2: GTSNPN, SVGIG (reference sequence). J lost 3 bases, V lost 3 bases, and 10 bases had no gene match. The CDR3 is made up of 15 amino acids. In DNA, the CDR3 is TGTGCCTGGAGGACCACAGGGGTCTTTTACTATGGCTACACCTTC. It translates to CAWRTTGVFYYGYTF. The full variable domain, with the rest looked up from reference TRBV30 and TRBJ1-2, is SQTIHQWPATLVQPVGSPLSLECTVEGTSNPNLYWYRQAAGRGLQLLFYSVGIGQISSEVPQNLSASRPQDRQFILSSKKLLLSDSGFYLCAWRTTGVFYYGYTFGSGTRLTVV.